Below, 25 T cell receptor beta chains from the same sample are listed, as sequenced in a study of blood T cells in healthy people across ages. PCR was performed a second time for about 7 to 12 cycles using a sample-barcoded 5' primer and a J-beta primer mix. TCRdb re-analysed the 5' RACE reads in MiXCR, keeping a single row per CDR3 protein. Of around 580,000 distinct CDR3 sequences in the sample, about 45% were seen once. The source material was blood. The receptor source for this set is a man older than 75 in good health.

The sample holds many counts of this clonotype. The chain combines TRBV6-6 with TRBJ1-6; 8 nucleotides match TRBD1. Germline CDR1 MNHNY, CDR2 SVGAGI (reference sequence). V lost 4 bases to trimming and J lost 8 bases; unmatched junction nucleotides: 4. This CDR3 comprises 14 residues. CDR3 bases: TGTGCCAGCAGTTGGGACAGGAGGGATTCACCCCTCCACTTT. Encoded protein: CASSWDRRDSPLHF.

The table lists this clonotype with a few counts. The V and J genes are TRBV2 and TRBJ2-5; D is perhaps TRBD1 (6 bases). The tail of the sequence fits TRBJ2-7 better, so the J call may be wrong. The CDR3 is 12 amino acids. Germline V gene data show CDR1 as SNHLY and CDR2 as FYNNEI. The CDR3 bases are TGTGCCAGCAGAGAACAGGGCTACGAGCAGTACTTC. Amino acids: CASREQGYEQYF.

There are a few counts of this clonotype. This sequence joins TRBV28 and TRBJ2-1; D is unresolved. Deletions cut 3 bases from V and 5 bases from J, with 8 bases between. In germline, CDR1 is MDHEN, CDR2 SYDVKM. The CDR3 has 13 residues. CDR3 nucleotides: TGTGCCAGCAGTTTCAGCAGAAACAATGAGCAGTTCTTC. Residues: CASSFSRNNEQFF. Complete variable domain (other parts from reference TRBV28 and TRBJ2-1): DVKVTQSSRYLVKRTGEKVFLECVQDMDHENMFWYRQDPGLGLRLIYFSYDVKMKEKGDIPEGYSVSREKKERFSLILESASTNQTSMYLCASSFSRNNEQFFGPGTRLTVL.

The chain carries TRBV3-1 and TRBJ2-5; D is unresolved. The CDR3 consists of 15 residues. Germline values: CDR1 LGHDT, CDR2 YNNKEL (reference sequence). V lost 0 bases, J lost 2 bases, and 10 bases lay in between. The DNA for the CDR3 is TGTGCCAGCAGCCAAGAGGTGCCAGAACAAGAGACCCAGTACTTC. As protein: CASSQEVPEQETQYF.

A remark on this clonotype: Germline is not matched at one junction end, which may reflect a read error. The chain joins TRBV25-1 to TRBJ2-1; 11 nucleotides line up with TRBD1. Germline CDR1 is MGHDK and CDR2 is SYGVNS. The CDR3 is made up of 15 amino acids. The CDR3 spells CARSGGQGVYNEQFF. The CDR3 region has the DNA TGTGCCAGAAGTGGGGGACAGGGGGTCTACAATGAGCAGTTCTTC. The complete variable domain, with remaining parts taken from reference TRBV25-1 and TRBJ2-1, reads EADIYQTPRYLVIGTGKKITLECSQTMGHDKMYWYQQDPGMELHLIHYSYGVNSTEKGDLSSESTVSRIRTEHFPLTLESARPSHTSQYLCARSGGQGVYNEQFFGPGTRLTVL.

The chain carries TRBV9 and TRBJ2-1; the D is unclear. Germline V gene lookup returns CDR1 SGDLS and CDR2 YYNGEE. Trimming pared 3 bases from V and 0 bases from J, leaving 7 bases between. This CDR3 is 14 amino acids long. The CDR3 nucleotides read TGTGCCAGCAGCGGGGTGAGCTCCTACAATGAGCAGTTCTTC. It yields the protein CASSGVSSYNEQFF.

This clonotype was counted once. This could be a read error, since a much larger clone is one nucleotide away. The rearrangement uses TRBV7-9 and TRBJ2-5; D remains unclear. V was clipped by 5 bases and J by 11 bases, with 15 bases between them. The CDR3 has 12 amino acids. Per germline, CDR1 SEHNR and CDR2 FQNEAQ (reference sequence). CDR3 DNA sequence: TGTGCCAGCAGCCCGACCGGAGATGAGCAGTACTTC. Its protein product is CASSPTGDEQYF.

In DNA, the CDR3 is TGCAGTGCTAGACTTGGACAGAGCAATCAGCCCCAGCATTTT. The encoded protein is CSARLGQSNQPQHF. This sequence joins TRBV20-1 and TRBJ1-5; D perhaps matches TRBD1 (6 bases). The CDR3 is 14 amino acids. The ends were cut back, 2 bases at V and 1 base at J, with 9 bases in the middle. From germline, CDR1 is DFQATT and CDR2 SNEGSKA (reference sequence).

About this clonotype: One end of the junction varies from germline; a read error may be responsible. The V gene is TRBV12-3 or TRBV12-4, the J gene TRBJ2-1; perhaps D is TRBD1 or TRBD2 (6 bases each). The CDR3 has 15 residues. CDR3 nucleotide sequence: TGTGCCAGCTGTTTGGAGGGGGGTACATACAATGAGCAGTTCTTC. It specifies CASCLEGGTYNEQFF.

This rearrangement joins TRBV7-9 to TRBJ1-2; D unclear. Trimming stripped 1 base from V and 9 bases from J, with 12 bases between. Germline CDR1 is SEHNR and CDR2 is FQNEAQ (reference sequence). CDR3 length: 13 residues. CDR3 amino acids: CASSLGVQSSYTF. The CDR3 DNA sequence: TGTGCCAGCAGCTTAGGGGTACAGAGTAGCTACACCTTC. The full variable domain, its missing parts supplied by reference TRBV7-9 and TRBJ1-2, is DTGVSQNPRHKITKRGQNVTFRCDPISEHNRLYWYRQTLGQGPEFLTYFQNEAQLEKSRLLSDRFSAERPKGSFSTLEIQRTEQGDSAMYLCASSLGVQSSYTFGSGTRLTVV.

This chain links TRBV20-1 with TRBJ2-5, with 9 bases lining up with TRBD2. The germline gives CDR1 DFQATT, CDR2 SNEGSKA (reference sequence). The CDR3 consists of 13 residues. V shed 2 bases, J shed 7 bases, and the junction held 5 bases outside the gene matches. This CDR3 reads CSARTSGSGTQYF. In DNA, the CDR3 is TGCAGTGCTAGAACTAGCGGGTCGGGGACCCAGTACTTC.

In its sample, this clonotype was seen a few times. The rearrangement links TRBV6-2 or TRBV6-3 to TRBJ2-7; the D call may be TRBD1 or TRBD2 (5 bases each). The CDR3 runs to 12 residues. Germline V gene data show CDR1 as MNHEY and CDR2 as SVGEGT. Trimming removed 5 bases at V and 4 bases at J, with 9 bases between. This CDR3 is CASSVGVYEQYF. The CDR3 DNA is TGTGCCAGCAGTGTGGGGGTATACGAGCAGTACTTC.

In the case of this clonotype: This may be a read error, as it is one base from a much larger clone. V usage is TRBV7-2 and J usage is TRBJ2-1; D may be TRBD1 (6 bases). CDR1 is SGHTA, CDR2 FQGNSA, per germline. Trimming stripped 2 bases from V and 6 bases from J, with 11 bases between. The CDR3 loop spans 14 amino acids. CDR3 DNA sequence: TGTGCCAGCAGCTTAATACAGGGCTGCAATGAGCAGTTCTTC. This encodes CASSLIQGCNEQFF. The entire variable domain, with the rest obtained from reference TRBV7-2 and TRBJ2-1, is as follows: GAGVSQSPSNKVTEKGKDVELRCDPISGHTALYWYRQSLGQGLEFLIYFQGNSAPDKSGLPSDRFSAERTGGSVSTLTIQRTQQEDSAVYLCASSLIQGCNEQFFGPGTRLTVL.

To note about this clonotype: The junction departs from germline at one end; a sequencing error may be responsible. The rearrangement uses TRBV7-2 and TRBJ2-5; no firm D call. Per germline, CDR1 SGHTA and CDR2 FQGNSA. The CDR3 loop spans 15 amino acids. CDR3 residues: CASSLASGAGETRYF. DNA of the CDR3: TGTGCCAGCAGCTTAGCCTCAGGAGCAGGAGAGACCCGGTACTTC. Variable domain in full (rest from reference TRBV7-2 and TRBJ2-5): GAGVSQSPSNKVTEKGKDVELRCDPISGHTALYWYRQSLGQGLEFLIYFQGNSAPDKSGLPSDRFSAERTGGSVSTLTIQRTQQEDSAVYLCASSLASGAGETRYFGPGTRLLVL.

This clonotype was picked up a small number of times. The chain uses TRBV6-1 and TRBJ2-5, with D unresolved. Germline V gives CDR1 MNHNS, CDR2 SASEGT. V was cut by 3 bases and J by 1 base, with 6 bases left in between. The CDR3 consists of 13 residues. Here the CDR3 reads CASSDLFQETQYF. In nucleotides, the CDR3 is TGTGCCAGCAGTGACTTGTTCCAAGAGACCCAGTACTTC.

As regards this clonotype: A junction boundary mismatches the germline segment, possibly from a read error. The rearrangement joins TRBV6-2 or TRBV6-3 to TRBJ1-1; unclear D gene. The CDR3 is 13 amino acids. CDR1 is MNHEY and CDR2 is SVGEGT in the germline V gene. The CDR3 nucleotides are TGTGCCAGCAGTGACTCGCAAAACACTGAAGCTTTCTTT. This codes for CASSDSQNTEAFF.

A few counts support this clonotype. The chain carries TRBV4-1 and TRBJ2-1; 7 bases are a match to TRBD1. V lost 1 base and J lost 6; bases outside the gene matches: 0. CDR1 is MGHRA, CDR2 YSYEKL, per germline. The CDR3 totals 13 residues. The CDR3 loop is CASSQGQGNEQFF. The DNA of the CDR3 is TGCGCCAGCAGCCAAGGACAGGGCAATGAGCAGTTCTTC.

The V gene is TRBV7-9, the J gene TRBJ1-4; TRBD1 aligns across 10 bases. Germline V CDR1 and CDR2: SEHNR, FQNEAQ (reference sequence). The trim removed 5 bases at V and 5 bases at J, leaving 5 bases unmatched. CDR3 length: 15 residues. The CDR3 protein is CASSPQGQGNEKLFF. In DNA form, the CDR3 reads TGTGCCAGCAGCCCACAGGGACAGGGGAATGAAAAACTGTTTTTT.

This rearrangement joins TRBV3-1 to TRBJ2-5; 8 positions match TRBD1. The DNA end is more similar to TRBJ2-7, so the J call may be wrong. This CDR3 has 16 residues. Germline V gene sequence: CDR1 LGHDT, CDR2 YNNKEL (reference sequence). The CDR3 DNA is TGTGCCAGCAGTTTCAGACGGGACAGGAAGGTCTACGAGCAGTACTTC. It is translated as CASSFRRDRKVYEQYF.

Concerning this clonotype: Germline is not matched at one junction end, which may reflect a read error. This chain joins TRBV25-1 and TRBJ2-2; 11 positions agree with TRBD2. From germline, CDR1 is MGHDK and CDR2 SYGVNS. The CDR3 is 15 residues long. This CDR3 is CASGTGTSGTGELFF. Written as DNA, the CDR3 is TGTGCCAGCGGTACCGGGACTAGCGGCACCGGGGAACTGTTTTTT.

The gene calls are TRBV20-1 and TRBJ2-1, with D perhaps TRBD2 (6 bases). The CDR3 runs to 17 residues. Trimming removed 0 bases at V and 3 bases at J, with 18 bases between. In germline, CDR1 is DFQATT, CDR2 SNEGSKA (reference sequence). The CDR3 loop reads CSARDRGWRAGYNEQFF. The CDR3 DNA follows: TGCAGTGCTAGAGATCGCGGTTGGAGGGCCGGCTACAATGAGCAGTTCTTC.

The V gene is TRBV10-3, the J gene TRBJ2-3; no reliable D call. Deletions cut 0 bases from V and 0 bases from J, with 7 bases between. The CDR3 totals 15 residues. CDR1 is ENHRY, CDR2 SYGVKD, per germline. CDR3 sequence (DNA): TGTGCCATCAGTGAGTCGATGGGTAGCACAGATACGCAGTATTTT. Its protein product is CAISESMGSTDTQYF.

This clonotype appeared a few times. The rearrangement uses TRBV7-2 and TRBJ2-7, with D hard to call. The CDR3 is 17 residues long. Trimming removed 6 bases at V and 0 bases at J, with 21 bases between. Germline CDR1 SGHTA, CDR2 FQGNSA. CDR3 region: CASSLPRGRSPSYEQYF. The CDR3 region has the DNA TGTGCCAGCAGTCTACCGCGAGGACGCAGCCCCTCCTACGAGCAGTACTTC.

The chain joins TRBV7-8 to TRBJ2-4; no clear D. The closer fit of TRBJ2-7 to the DNA end suggests the J call may be wrong. The CDR3 is 17 residues long. Germline CDR1 reads SGHVS; CDR2 reads FQNEAQ. The CDR3 DNA sequence: TGTGCCAGCAGCTTACCAGACCTTATCCCCAATAGCTACGAGCAGTACTTC. Its protein is CASSLPDLIPNSYEQYF.

The chain links TRBV5-1 to TRBJ2-5; TRBD2 aligns across 9 bases. Germline V gene sequence: CDR1 SGHRS, CDR2 YFSETQ. The trim removed 2 bases at V and 11 bases at J, leaving 10 bases unmatched. This CDR3 is built from 14 residues. CDR3 DNA sequence: TGCGCCAGCAGCTTTCTGCGGGAGGGGAATGAGCAGTACTTC. It is translated as CASSFLREGNEQYF.